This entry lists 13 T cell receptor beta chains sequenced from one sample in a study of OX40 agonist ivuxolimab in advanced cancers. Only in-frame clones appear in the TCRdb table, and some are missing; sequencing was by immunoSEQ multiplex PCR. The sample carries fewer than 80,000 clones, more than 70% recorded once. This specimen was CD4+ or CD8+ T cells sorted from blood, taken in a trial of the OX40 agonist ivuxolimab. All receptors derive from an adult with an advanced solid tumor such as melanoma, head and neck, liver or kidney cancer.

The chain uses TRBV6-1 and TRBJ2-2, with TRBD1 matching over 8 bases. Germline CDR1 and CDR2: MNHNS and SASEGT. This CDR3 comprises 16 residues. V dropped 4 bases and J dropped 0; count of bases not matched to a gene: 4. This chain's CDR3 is CASSAQGGTNTGELFF. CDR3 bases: TGTGCCAGCAGTGCACAGGGGGGTACGAACACCGGGGAGCTGTTTTTT.

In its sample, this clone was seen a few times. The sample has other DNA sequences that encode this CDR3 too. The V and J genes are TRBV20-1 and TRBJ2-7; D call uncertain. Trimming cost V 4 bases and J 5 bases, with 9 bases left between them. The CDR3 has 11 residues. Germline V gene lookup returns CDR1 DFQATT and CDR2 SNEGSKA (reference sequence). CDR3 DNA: TGCAGTGCTAACGGGCCTCACGAGCAGTACTTC. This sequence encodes CSANGPHEQYF.

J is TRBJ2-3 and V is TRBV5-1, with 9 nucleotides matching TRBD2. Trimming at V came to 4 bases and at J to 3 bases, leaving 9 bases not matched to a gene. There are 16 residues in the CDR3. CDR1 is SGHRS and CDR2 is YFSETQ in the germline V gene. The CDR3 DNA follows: TGCGCCAGCAGCCGGGGTGGGCTAGCGGGGACAGATACGCAGTATTTT. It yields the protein CASSRGGLAGTDTQYF.

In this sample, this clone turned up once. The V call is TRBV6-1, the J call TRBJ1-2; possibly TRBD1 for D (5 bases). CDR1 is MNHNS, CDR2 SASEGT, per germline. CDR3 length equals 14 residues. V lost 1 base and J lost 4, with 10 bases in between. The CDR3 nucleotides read TGTGCCAGCAGTGAAGGGGGACGAATCTATGGCTACACCTTC. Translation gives CASSEGGRIYGYTF.

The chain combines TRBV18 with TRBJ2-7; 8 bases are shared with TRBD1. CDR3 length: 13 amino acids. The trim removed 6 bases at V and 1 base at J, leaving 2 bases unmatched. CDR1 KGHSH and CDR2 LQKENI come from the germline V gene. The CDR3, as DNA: TGTGCCAGCTCGCGGACAGGGTCCTACGAGCAGTACTTC. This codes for CASSRTGSYEQYF.

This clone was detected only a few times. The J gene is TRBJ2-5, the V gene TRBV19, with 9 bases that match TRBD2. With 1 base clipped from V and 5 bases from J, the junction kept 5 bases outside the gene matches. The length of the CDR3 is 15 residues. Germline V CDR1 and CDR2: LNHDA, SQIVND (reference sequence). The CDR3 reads CASSIASGRFETQYF. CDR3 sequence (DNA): TGTGCCAGTAGTATAGCGAGCGGGAGGTTTGAGACCCAGTACTTC.

The CDR3 bases are TGTGCCAGCAGGGGAGGGTACGAGCAGTTCTTC. Translating gives CASRGGYEQFF. The V and J genes are TRBV28 and TRBJ2-1, with 7 bases lining up with TRBD2. The junction had 3 bases not matched to a gene; V was cut back by 6 bases and J by 10 bases. Germline V gene lookup returns CDR1 MDHEN and CDR2 SYDVKM. The CDR3 contains 11 residues.

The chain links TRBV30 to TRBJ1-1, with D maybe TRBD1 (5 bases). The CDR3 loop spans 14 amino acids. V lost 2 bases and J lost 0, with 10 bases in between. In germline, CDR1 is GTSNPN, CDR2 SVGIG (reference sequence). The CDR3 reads CAWSLGRMNTEAFF. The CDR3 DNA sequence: TGTGCCTGGAGTCTGGGACGGATGAACACTGAAGCTTTCTTT.

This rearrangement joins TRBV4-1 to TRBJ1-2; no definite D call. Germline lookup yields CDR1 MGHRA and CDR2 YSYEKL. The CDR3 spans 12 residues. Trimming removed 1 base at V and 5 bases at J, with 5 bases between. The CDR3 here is CASSQASYGYTF. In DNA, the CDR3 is TGCGCCAGCAGCCAAGCAAGTTATGGCTACACCTTC.

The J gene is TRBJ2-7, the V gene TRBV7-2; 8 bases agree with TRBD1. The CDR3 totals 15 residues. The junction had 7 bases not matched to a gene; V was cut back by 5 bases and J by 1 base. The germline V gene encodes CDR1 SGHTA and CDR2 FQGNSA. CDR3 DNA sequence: TGTGCCAGCAGCAAAGAGGACAGGGTGTCCTACGAGCAGTACTTC. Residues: CASSKEDRVSYEQYF.

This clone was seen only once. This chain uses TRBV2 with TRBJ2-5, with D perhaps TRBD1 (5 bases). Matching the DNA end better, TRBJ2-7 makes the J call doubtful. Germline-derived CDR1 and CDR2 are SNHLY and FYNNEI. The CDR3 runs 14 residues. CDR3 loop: CASSFVGESYEQYF. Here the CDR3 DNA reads TGTGCCAGCAGTTTTGTAGGGGAAAGCTACGAGCAGTACTTC.

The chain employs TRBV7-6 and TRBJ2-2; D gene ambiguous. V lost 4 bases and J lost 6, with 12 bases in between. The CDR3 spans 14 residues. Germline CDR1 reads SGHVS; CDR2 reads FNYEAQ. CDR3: CASSSLEGSGELFF. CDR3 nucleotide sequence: TGTGCCAGCAGCTCCCTGGAAGGCTCCGGGGAGCTGTTTTTT.

CDR3 region: CASSSGTGDGYTF. The DNA for the CDR3 is TGCGCCAGCAGCTCCGGGACAGGGGATGGCTACACCTTC. The chain is built from TRBV5-1 and TRBJ1-2; 10 nucleotides align to TRBD1. CDR1 is SGHRS and CDR2 is YFSETQ in the germline V gene. V dropped 3 bases and J dropped 6; count of bases not matched to a gene: 2. The CDR3 sequence is 13 residues long.